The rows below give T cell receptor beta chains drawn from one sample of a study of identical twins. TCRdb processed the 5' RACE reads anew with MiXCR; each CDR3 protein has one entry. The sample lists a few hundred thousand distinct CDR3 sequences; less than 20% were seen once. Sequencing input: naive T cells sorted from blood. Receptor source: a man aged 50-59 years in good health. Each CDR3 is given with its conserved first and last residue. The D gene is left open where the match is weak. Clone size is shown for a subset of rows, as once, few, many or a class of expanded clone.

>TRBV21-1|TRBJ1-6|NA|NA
TGTGCCAGCGTTACGAGGACTGACAATTCACCCCTCCACTTT
CASVTRTDNSPLHF
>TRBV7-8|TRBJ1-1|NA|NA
TGTGCCAGCCGAGGGGACTGGAACACTGAAGCTTTCTTT
CASRGDWNTEAFF
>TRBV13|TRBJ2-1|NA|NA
TGTGCCAGCAGCTTCAGGGGGGGGCCTTATGAGCAGTTCTTC
CASSFRGGPYEQFF
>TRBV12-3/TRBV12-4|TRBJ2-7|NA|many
TGTGCCAGCAGTTTAGGAATCTACGAGCAGTACTTC
CASSLGIYEQYF
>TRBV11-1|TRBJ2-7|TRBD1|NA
TGTGCCAGCAGCTTAGCGTTTCCGCCCACAGGGGTCGGCTACGAGCAGTACTTC
CASSLAFPPTGVGYEQYF
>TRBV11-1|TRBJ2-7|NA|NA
TGTGCCAGCAGCATCGCAGAGACCTCCTACGAGCAGTACTTC
CASSIAETSYEQYF
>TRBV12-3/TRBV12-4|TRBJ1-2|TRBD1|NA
TGTGCCAGCAGGGGGGACAGCTTAGGTGGCTACACCTTC
CASRGDSLGGYTF
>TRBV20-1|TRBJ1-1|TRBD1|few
TGCAGTGCAACTTCTCCGGGACAGGGAGCGAACACTGAAGCTTTCTTT
CSATSPGQGANTEAFF
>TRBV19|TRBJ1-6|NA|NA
TGTGCCAGTAGTATAAAGGGGAGGGGTTCACCCCTCCACTTT
CASSIKGRGSPLHF
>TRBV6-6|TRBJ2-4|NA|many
TGTGCCAGCAGTGGGTCGGAGACCATTCAGTACTTC
CASSGSETIQYF
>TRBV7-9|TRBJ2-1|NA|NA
TGTGCCAGCAGCTTCCGTATAGATGAGCAGTTCTTC
CASSFRIDEQFF
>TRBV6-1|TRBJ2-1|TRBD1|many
TGTGCCAGCAGCGCCCACGACAGGGGCTCCTACAATGAGCAGTTCTTC
CASSAHDRGSYNEQFF
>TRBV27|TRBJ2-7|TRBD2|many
TGTGCCAGCAGTTTAATCGCCGGGCCTAGCGGGAGCTTGGGGGGCGAGCAGTACTTC
CASSLIAGPSGSLGGEQYF
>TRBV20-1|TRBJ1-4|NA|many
TGCAGTGCCCATTTGATAGCGGCGGGGCAAGATCAGAATGAAAAACTGTTTTTT
CSAHLIAAGQDQNEKLFF
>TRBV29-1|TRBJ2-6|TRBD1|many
TGCAGCGTTATACAGGGGTTCGGGGCTGGGGCCAACGTCCTGACTTTC
CSVIQGFGAGANVLTF
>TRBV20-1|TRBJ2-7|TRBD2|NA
TGCAGTGCTAGAGAACGGACTAGCGGGAGAGTGTCCTACGAGCAGTACTTC
CSARERTSGRVSYEQYF
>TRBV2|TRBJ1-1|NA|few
TGTGCCAGCAGTACCAGACAGAACACTGAAGCTTTCTTT
CASSTRQNTEAFF
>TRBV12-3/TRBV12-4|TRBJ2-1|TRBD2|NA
TGTGCCAGCAGTCGTGGGGGAGGGACGCTCAATGAGCAGTTCTTC
CASSRGGGTLNEQFF
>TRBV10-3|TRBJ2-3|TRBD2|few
TGTGCCATCAGGTCACTAGCGGGACGAGATAGCACAGATACGCAGTATTTT
CAIRSLAGRDSTDTQYF
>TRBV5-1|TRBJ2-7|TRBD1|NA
TGCGCCAGCAGCTGGACCCCTCACAGGGGCTTC
CASSWTPHRGF
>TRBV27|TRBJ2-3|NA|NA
TGTGCCAGCAGTTTACGTCGGGGGGCCCACACAGATACGCAGTATTTT
CASSLRRGAHTDTQYF
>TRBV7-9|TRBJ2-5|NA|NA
TGTGCCAGCAGCTTAGCCCCCAGGGGCGCTGAAGAGACCCAGTACTTC
CASSLAPRGAEETQYF
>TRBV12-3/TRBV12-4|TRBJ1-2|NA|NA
TGTGCCAGCAGTTTCCCAGGGGTGGGCTACACCTTC
CASSFPGVGYTF
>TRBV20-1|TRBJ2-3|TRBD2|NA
TGCAGTGCTGCTAAGCGGGAGGGCCCCACAGATACGCAGTATTTT
CSAAKREGPTDTQYF
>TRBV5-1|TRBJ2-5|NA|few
TGCGCCAGCAGCACCCCTAGCCACAAAGAGACCCAGTACTTC
CASSTPSHKETQYF
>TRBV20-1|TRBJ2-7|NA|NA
TGCAGTGCTAGAGACATCTCCTACGAGCAGTACTTC
CSARDISYEQYF
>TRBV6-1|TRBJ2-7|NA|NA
TGTGCCAGCAGTGAAGCTAACCACGAGCAGTACTTC
CASSEANHEQYF
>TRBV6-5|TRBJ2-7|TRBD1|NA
TGTGCCAGCAGTTACACGGGACAGGGATCCTACGAGCAGTACTTC
CASSYTGQGSYEQYF
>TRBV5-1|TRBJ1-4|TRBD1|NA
TGCGCCAGCAGCTTGGGGAGGACAGGGGGCGAAAAACTGTTTTTT
CASSLGRTGGEKLFF
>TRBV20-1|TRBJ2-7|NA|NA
TGCAGTGCTAGACCTCACGCCGGCCAGGGTGGTTTCCACGAGCAGTACTTC
CSARPHAGQGGFHEQYF
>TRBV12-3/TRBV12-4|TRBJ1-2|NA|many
TGTGCCAGCAGTTTAGTTCAGGGAGCGGTATATGGCTACACCTTC
CASSLVQGAVYGYTF
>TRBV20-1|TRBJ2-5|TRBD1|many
TGCAGTGCGAGGGACAGGCCTAGGGAGACCCAGTACTTC
CSARDRPRETQYF
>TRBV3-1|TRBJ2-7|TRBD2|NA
TGTGCCAGCAGCCAGCCAGCGGGGGGGCAGTACGAGCAGTACTTC
CASSQPAGGQYEQYF
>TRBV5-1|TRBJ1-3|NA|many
TGCGCCAGCAGACGAGCTTGGACCCTTGTGCAGAGTCGGGACACCATATATTTT
CASRRAWTLVQSRDTIYF
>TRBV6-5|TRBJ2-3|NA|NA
TGTGCCAGCAGTTACCATGTACAGCTTACCGATACGCAGTATTTT
CASSYHVQLTDTQYF
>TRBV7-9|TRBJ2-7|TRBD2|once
TGTGCCAGCAGCTTTATGGCGGGGGGCGAGTGGGAGCAGTACTTC
CASSFMAGGEWEQYF
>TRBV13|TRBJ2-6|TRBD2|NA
TGTGCCAGCAGCTTAGGGATCAGCAGCGGGAGGGCTGGGGCCAACGTCCTGACTTTC
CASSLGISSGRAGANVLTF
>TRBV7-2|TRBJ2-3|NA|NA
TGTGCCAGCAGCCCAGCGCAACTCTCCCTGCGGGCAGATACGCAGTATTTT
CASSPAQLSLRADTQYF
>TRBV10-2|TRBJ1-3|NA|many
TGCGCCAGCAGTGAAGGGAGCACCATATATTTT
CASSEGSTIYF
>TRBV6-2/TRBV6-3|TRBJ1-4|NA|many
TGTGCCAGCAGTTACTCATCGGGGGATCATCTTAATGAAAAACTGTTTTTT
CASSYSSGDHLNEKLFF
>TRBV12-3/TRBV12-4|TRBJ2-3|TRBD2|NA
TGTGCCAGCAGTTTTAGCGGGGGGGGAAACACAGATACGCAGTATTTT
CASSFSGGGNTDTQYF